Here is one T cell receptor (beta chain) with its context. Its specificity is unknown. These data come from a study of beta chain features in type 1 diabetes. Reverse transcription of all isolated RNA meant that expressed TCRB transcripts were sequenced. Sequenced by immunoSEQ multiplex PCR; TCRdb stores in-frame clones only, minus some. The sample has more than 350,000 clones, 11% seen once. Study conclusions and caveats: Although PCR might favor shorter templates, it would do so equally in patients and controls. All four CD4+ subsets from Type 1 diabetes patients carried moderately but significantly shorter TCRB CDR3s.

The sequence came from a woman in her late teens or twenties in good health. The specimen was naive CD4+ T cells from blood.

CDR3 nucleotide sequence: TGTGCCAGCAGTCTACGACAGGGGCCCTACGAGCAGTACTTC. Protein product: CASSLRQGPYEQYF. The chain couples TRBV6-5 to TRBJ2-7; 8 bases fit TRBD1. Germline V gene data show CDR1 as MNHEY and CDR2 as SVGAGI. This CDR3 is built from 14 residues. J gave up 2 bases and V 5 bases, and 5 bases lay outside the gene matches.